Listed below are T cell receptor beta chains from one sample, sequenced in a study of T cells after yellow fever vaccination. TCRdb reprocessed the 5' RACE reads via MiXCR and lists one record per CDR3 protein. The profile covers about 220,000 distinct CDR3 sequences, with approximately 3.3% appearing a single time and approximately 3% taken by the ten largest. This sample comprised CD4+ T cells sorted from PBMCs, obtained 10 days after the yellow fever booster vaccination. These receptors all come from a man aged 18 to 29 who received the YFV17D yellow fever vaccine. The CDR3 runs from the conserved cysteine through the conserved F or W. Each record gives: J gene, CDR3 length, V gene, CDR3 protein.

>TRBJ2-5|13|TRBV10-2
CASSVSGRETQYF
>TRBJ2-7|15|TRBV6-1
CASTVSGTLLYEQYF
>TRBJ1-1|16|TRBV6-5
CASSYLTRGRNTEAFF
>TRBJ1-1|14|TRBV5-1
CASSPFGGDTEAFF
>TRBJ1-3|15|TRBV7-9
CASSLGAISGNTIYF
>TRBJ1-2|14|TRBV6-4
CASSDQGQGGGYTF
>TRBJ1-1|17|TRBV12-5
CASGLVMSPGHPSEAFF
>TRBJ1-2|13|TRBV20-1
CSATKQGNKGYTF
>TRBJ1-2|12|TRBV10-3
CAISESLNGYTF
>TRBJ2-1|15|TRBV6-5
CASSYSGLAGGEQFF
>TRBJ2-7|14|TRBV7-2
CASSSPGPGYEQYF
>TRBJ1-6|16|TRBV7-2
CASSSTGSIGGSPLHF
>TRBJ2-7|13|TRBV10-3
CAISLPSSYEQYF
>TRBJ1-4|12|TRBV30
CARGQGNEKLFF
>TRBJ2-2|16|TRBV7-2
CASSSLAGGWSGELFF
>TRBJ2-6|17|TRBV9
CASSLRTGGAGANVLTF
>TRBJ2-2|14|TRBV5-1
CASSVLGDTGELFF
>TRBJ1-5|14|TRBV7-2
CASSPWTADQPQHF
>TRBJ2-7|13|TRBV7-6
CASSEGSGGEQYF
>TRBJ1-2|15|TRBV4-3
CASSQDQNPDYGYTF
>TRBJ1-4|15|TRBV28
CASTLTGTANEKLFF
>TRBJ2-1|14|TRBV6-2/TRBV6-3
CASQGDSSYNEQFF
>TRBJ2-1|10|TRBV23-1
CASSLPLQFF
>TRBJ2-5|17|TRBV29-1
CSVSGGTAQSAAGPQYF
>TRBJ2-5|16|TRBV7-3
CASSLMAGGPWETQYF
>TRBJ2-2|15|TRBV5-1
CASSPGTSYTGELFF
>TRBJ2-4|18|TRBV12-5
CASGLARPLTRAKNIQYF
>TRBJ1-1|14|TRBV28
CASSLGSMNTEAFF
>TRBJ2-7|13|TRBV10-3
CATRGSLMHEQYF
>TRBJ2-1|13|TRBV20-1
CSARAGGGNEQFF
>TRBJ2-2|15|TRBV20-1
CSAAPGRETTGELFF
>TRBJ1-2|14|TRBV12-3/TRBV12-4
CASRAQGSNYGYTF
>TRBJ1-1|13|TRBV24-1
CATQGHSNTEAFF
>TRBJ1-2|13|TRBV6-5
CASTVPGRHGYTF
>TRBJ1-2|13|TRBV7-2
CASSSGQRYGYTF
>TRBJ2-3|12|TRBV11-2
CASSFNLATQYF
>TRBJ2-2|16|TRBV7-3
CASSPPGGRGTGELFF